This T cell receptor beta chain was observed in a study of T cell responses to AZD1222 COVID-19 vaccine. CDR1 is MNHEY and CDR2 is SVGAGI in the germline V gene. CDR3 length: 14 residues. V was pared by 5 bases and J by 2 bases, with 5 bases of the junction left unmatched. The method was immunoSEQ multiplex PCR; TCRdb's version includes in-frame clones alone and lacks a portion of them. The sample lists some 150,000 clones, around 90% seen once, with less than 3.5% in the top ten. The specimen was peripheral blood, collected on day 0 of AZD1222 vaccination. This rearrangement joins TRBV6-5 to TRBJ2-7; 8 nucleotides match TRBD2. The clonotype comes from an adult in good health. The CDR3: CASSNQAGAYEQYF. The CDR3 DNA reads as TGTGCCAGCAGTAACCAAGCGGGAGCCTACGAGCAGTACTTC.